This T cell receptor (beta chain) was recorded in a study of blood T cells in healthy people across ages. Across the study: Template switching captured about one barcoded beta molecule per two T cells.

Donors each provided roughly 11 milliliters of peripheral blood. The CDR3 extends over 15 amino acids. V lost 3 bases to trimming and J lost 0 bases, with 11 bases between them. From germline, CDR1 is MNHNS and CDR2 SASEGT. Study outcomes and limitations: There were more naive CD4+ cells and higher diversity in long-lived donors than in aged donors.

Comment on this clonotype: The antigen remains unidentified.

Through a sample-barcoded 5' primer and a J-beta primer mix, a second PCR was run for roughly 6 to 12 cycles. TCRdb processed the 5' RACE reads anew with MiXCR; each CDR3 protein has one entry. The data show 1.5 million or so distinct CDR3 sequences, about 42% seen once. What was sequenced was blood. This clonotype was sampled from a woman younger than 35 in good health. The chain combines TRBV6-1 with TRBJ1-1; the D gene is possibly TRBD1 (5 bases). The CDR3 spells CASSEEGRVNTEAFF. The CDR3 bases are TGTGCCAGCAGTGAGGAGGGGAGGGTGAACACTGAAGCTTTCTTT.